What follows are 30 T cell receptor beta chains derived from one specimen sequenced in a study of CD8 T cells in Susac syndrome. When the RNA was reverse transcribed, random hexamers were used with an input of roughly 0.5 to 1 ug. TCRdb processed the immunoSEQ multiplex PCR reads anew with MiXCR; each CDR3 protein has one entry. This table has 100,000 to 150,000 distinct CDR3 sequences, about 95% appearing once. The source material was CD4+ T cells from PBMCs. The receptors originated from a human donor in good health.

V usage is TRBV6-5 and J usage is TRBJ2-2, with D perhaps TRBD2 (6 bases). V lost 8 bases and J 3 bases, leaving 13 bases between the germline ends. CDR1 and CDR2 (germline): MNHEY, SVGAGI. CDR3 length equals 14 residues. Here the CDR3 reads CASRPSVDTGELFF. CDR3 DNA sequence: TGTGCCAGCCGGCCTAGCGTCGACACCGGGGAGCTGTTTTTT.

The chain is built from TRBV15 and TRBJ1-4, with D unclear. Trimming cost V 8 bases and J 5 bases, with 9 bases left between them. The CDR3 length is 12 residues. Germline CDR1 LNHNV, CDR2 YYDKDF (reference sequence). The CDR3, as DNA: TGTGCCACCGCCAGGAGAAATGAAAAACTGTTTTTT. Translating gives CATARRNEKLFF.

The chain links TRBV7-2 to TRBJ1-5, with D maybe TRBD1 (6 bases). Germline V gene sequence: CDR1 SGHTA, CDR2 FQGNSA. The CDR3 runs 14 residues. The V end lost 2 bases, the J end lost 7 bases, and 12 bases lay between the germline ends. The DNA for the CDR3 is TGTGCCAGCAGCTTATCTCACAGGGACCAGCCCCAGCATTTT. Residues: CASSLSHRDQPQHF. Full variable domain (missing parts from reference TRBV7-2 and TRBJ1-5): GAGVSQSPSNKVTEKGKDVELRCDPISGHTALYWYRQSLGQGLEFLIYFQGNSAPDKSGLPSDRFSAERTGGSVSTLTIQRTQQEDSAVYLCASSLSHRDQPQHFGDGTRLSIL.

The CDR3 is CASSAETYNSPLHF. In DNA, the CDR3 is TGTGCCAGCAGTGCAGAGACCTATAATTCACCCCTCCACTTT. The chain carries TRBV25-1 and TRBJ1-6; D unresolved. V lost 4 bases and J 2 bases, leaving 6 bases between the germline ends. CDR1 and CDR2 (germline): MGHDK, SYGVNS. The CDR3 loop spans 14 amino acids. The full variable domain, with the rest looked up from reference TRBV25-1 and TRBJ1-6, is EADIYQTPRYLVIGTGKKITLECSQTMGHDKMYWYQQDPGMELHLIHYSYGVNSTEKGDLSSESTVSRIRTEHFPLTLESARPSHTSQYLCASSAETYNSPLHFGNGTRLTVT.

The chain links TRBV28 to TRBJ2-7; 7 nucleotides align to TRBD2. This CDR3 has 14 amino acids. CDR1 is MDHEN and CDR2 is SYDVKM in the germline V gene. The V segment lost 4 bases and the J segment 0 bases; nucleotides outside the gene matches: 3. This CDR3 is CASSSLAISYEQYF. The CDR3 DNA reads TGTGCCAGCAGTTCACTAGCGATCTCCTACGAGCAGTACTTC.

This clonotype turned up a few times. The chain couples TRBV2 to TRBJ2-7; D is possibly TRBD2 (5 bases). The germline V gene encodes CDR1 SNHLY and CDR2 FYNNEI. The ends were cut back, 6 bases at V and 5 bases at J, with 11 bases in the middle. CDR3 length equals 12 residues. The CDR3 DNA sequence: TGTGCCAGCAGGGGGAGCGTCAACGAGCAGTACTTC. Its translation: CASRGSVNEQYF.

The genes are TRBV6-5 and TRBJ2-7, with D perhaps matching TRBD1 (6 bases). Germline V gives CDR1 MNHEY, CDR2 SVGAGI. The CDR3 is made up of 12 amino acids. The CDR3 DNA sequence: TGTGTCACGTGGGGGCCTAACGGCGAGCAGTACTTC. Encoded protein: CVTWGPNGEQYF.

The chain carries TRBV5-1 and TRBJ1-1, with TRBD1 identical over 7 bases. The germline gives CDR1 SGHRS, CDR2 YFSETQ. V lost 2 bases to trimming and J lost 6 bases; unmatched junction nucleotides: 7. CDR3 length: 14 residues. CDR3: CASSFQGEVAEAFF. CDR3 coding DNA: TGCGCCAGCAGCTTCCAGGGGGAGGTTGCTGAAGCTTTCTTT.

As DNA, the CDR3 is TGCAGCGTTCGGGACGGCTCCTACGAGCAGTACTTC. This sequence encodes CSVRDGSYEQYF. V is TRBV29-1 and J is TRBJ2-7; D is possibly TRBD1 or TRBD2 (5 bases each). Trimming shortened V by 5 bases and J by 0 bases, and 8 bases separated the two germline ends. This CDR3 spans 12 amino acids. Germline V CDR1 and CDR2: SQVTM, ANQGSEA.

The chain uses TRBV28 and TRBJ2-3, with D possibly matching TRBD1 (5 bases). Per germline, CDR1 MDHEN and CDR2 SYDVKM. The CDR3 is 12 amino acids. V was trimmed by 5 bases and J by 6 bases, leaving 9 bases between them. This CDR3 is CASSQSGDTQYF. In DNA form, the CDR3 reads TGTGCCAGCAGTCAGTCAGGGGATACGCAGTATTTT. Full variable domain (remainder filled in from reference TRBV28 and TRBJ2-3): DVKVTQSSRYLVKRTGEKVFLECVQDMDHENMFWYRQDPGLGLRLIYFSYDVKMKEKGDIPEGYSVSREKKERFSLILESASTNQTSMYLCASSQSGDTQYFGPGTRLTVL.

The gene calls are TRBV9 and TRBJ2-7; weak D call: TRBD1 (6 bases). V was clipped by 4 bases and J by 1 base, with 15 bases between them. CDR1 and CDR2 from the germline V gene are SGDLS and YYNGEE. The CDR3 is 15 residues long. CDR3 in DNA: TGTGCCAGCAGCAGAGGCCACAGGGTTTCCTACGAGCAGTACTTC. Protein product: CASSRGHRVSYEQYF.

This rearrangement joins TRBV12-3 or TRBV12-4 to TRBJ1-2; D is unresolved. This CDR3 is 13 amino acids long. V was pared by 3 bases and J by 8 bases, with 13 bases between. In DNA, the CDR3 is TGTGCCAGCAGTTTGAACGGTCCTATAGGCTACACCTTC. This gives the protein CASSLNGPIGYTF.

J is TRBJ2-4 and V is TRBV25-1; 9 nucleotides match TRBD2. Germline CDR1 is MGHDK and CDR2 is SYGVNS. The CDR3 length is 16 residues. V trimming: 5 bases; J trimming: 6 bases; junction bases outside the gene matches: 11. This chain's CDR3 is CASSQAGGVTGNIQYF. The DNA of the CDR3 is TGTGCCAGCAGTCAGGCGGGAGGGGTAACGGGAAACATTCAGTACTTC. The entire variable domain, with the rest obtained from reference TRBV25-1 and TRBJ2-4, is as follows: EADIYQTPRYLVIGTGKKITLECSQTMGHDKMYWYQQDPGMELHLIHYSYGVNSTEKGDLSSESTVSRIRTEHFPLTLESARPSHTSQYLCASSQAGGVTGNIQYFGAGTRLSVL.

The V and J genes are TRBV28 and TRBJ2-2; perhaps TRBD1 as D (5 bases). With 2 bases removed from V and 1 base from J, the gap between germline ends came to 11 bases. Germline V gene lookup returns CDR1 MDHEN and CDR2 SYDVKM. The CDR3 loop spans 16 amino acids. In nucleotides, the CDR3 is TGTGCCAGCAGTTTAGGGGCCTTAAAGAACACCGGGGAGCTGTTTTTT. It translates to CASSLGALKNTGELFF.

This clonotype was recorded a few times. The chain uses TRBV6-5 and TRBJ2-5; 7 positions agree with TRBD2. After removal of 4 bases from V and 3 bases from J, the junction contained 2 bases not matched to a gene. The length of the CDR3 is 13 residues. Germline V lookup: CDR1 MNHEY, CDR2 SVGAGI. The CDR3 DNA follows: TGTGCCAGCAGTTTAGCGGGTAAAGAGACCCAGTACTTC. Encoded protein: CASSLAGKETQYF.

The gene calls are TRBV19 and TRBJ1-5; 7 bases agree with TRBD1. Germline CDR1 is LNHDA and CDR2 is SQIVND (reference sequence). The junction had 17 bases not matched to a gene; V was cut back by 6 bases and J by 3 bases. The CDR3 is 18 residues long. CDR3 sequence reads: CASSRGAGRGSYNQPQHF. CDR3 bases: TGTGCCAGTAGCAGGGGGGCAGGGAGAGGGAGTTACAATCAGCCCCAGCATTTT. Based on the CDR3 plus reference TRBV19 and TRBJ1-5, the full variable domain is DGGITQSPKYLFRKEGQNVTLSCEQNLNHDAMYWYRQDPGQGLRLIYYSQIVNDFQKGDIAEGYSVSREKKESFPLTVTSAQKNPTAFYLCASSRGAGRGSYNQPQHFGDGTRLSIL.

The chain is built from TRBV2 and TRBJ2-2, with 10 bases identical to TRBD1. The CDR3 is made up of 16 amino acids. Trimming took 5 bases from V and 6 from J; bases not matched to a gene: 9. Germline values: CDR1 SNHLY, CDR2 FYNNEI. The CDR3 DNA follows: TGTGCCAGCAGTATCCCGGGACAGGGGAGGGCCGGGGAGCTGTTTTTT. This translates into CASSIPGQGRAGELFF.

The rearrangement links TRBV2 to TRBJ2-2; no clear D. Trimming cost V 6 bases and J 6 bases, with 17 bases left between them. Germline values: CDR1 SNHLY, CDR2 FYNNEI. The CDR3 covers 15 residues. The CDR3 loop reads CASSPTRSGAGELFF. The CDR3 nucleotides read TGTGCCAGCAGCCCCACTCGATCAGGTGCCGGGGAGCTGTTTTTT. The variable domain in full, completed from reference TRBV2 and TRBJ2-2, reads EPEVTQTPSHQVTQMGQEVILRCVPISNHLYFYWYRQILGQKVEFLVSFYNNEISEKSEIFDDQFSVERPDGSNFTLKIRSTKLEDSAMYFCASSPTRSGAGELFFGEGSRLTVL.

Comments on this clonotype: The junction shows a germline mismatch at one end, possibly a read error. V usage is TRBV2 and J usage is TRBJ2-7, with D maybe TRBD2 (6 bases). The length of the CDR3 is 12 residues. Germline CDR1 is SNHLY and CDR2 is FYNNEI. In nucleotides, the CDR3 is TGTGCCAGCAGCGAAGGAGGGAGAGAGCAGTACTTC. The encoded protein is CASSEGGREQYF.

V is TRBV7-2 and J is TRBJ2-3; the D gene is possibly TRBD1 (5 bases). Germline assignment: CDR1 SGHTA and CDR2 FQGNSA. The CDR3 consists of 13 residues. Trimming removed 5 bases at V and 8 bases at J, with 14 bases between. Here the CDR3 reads CASSQGRIGTQYF. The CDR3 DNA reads TGTGCCAGCAGCCAGGGCCGGATAGGTACGCAGTATTTT.

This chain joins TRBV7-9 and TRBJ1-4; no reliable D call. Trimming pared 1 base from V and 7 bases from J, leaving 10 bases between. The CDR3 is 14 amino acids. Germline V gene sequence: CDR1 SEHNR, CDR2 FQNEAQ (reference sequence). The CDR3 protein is CASSLEQPFEKLFF. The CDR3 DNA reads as TGTGCCAGCAGCTTAGAACAGCCTTTTGAAAAACTGTTTTTT.

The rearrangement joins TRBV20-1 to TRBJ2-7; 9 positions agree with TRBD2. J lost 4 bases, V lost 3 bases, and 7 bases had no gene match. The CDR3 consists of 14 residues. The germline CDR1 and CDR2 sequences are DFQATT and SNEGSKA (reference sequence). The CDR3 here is CSASPVAGVYEQYF. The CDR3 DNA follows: TGCAGTGCTAGTCCCGTAGCGGGAGTATACGAGCAGTACTTC.

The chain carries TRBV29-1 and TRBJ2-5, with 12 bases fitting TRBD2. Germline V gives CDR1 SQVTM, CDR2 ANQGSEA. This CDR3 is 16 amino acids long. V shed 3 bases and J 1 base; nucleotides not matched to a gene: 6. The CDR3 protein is CSVDGWTSGIQETQYF. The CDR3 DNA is TGCAGCGTTGACGGGTGGACTAGCGGGATCCAAGAGACCCAGTACTTC.

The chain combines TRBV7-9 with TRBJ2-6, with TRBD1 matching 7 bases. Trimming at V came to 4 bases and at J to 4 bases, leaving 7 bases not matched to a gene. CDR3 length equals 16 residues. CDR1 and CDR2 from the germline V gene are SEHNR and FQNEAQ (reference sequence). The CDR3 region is CASSSRQGGGANVLTF. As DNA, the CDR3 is TGTGCCAGCAGCTCGCGACAGGGCGGGGGGGCCAACGTCCTGACTTTC.

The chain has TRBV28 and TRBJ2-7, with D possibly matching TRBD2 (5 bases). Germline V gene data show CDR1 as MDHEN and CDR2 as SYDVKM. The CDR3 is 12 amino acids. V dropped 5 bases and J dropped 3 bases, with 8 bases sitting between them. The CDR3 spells CASSPSLYEQYF. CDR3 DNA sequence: TGTGCCAGCAGTCCTAGCCTCTACGAGCAGTACTTC.

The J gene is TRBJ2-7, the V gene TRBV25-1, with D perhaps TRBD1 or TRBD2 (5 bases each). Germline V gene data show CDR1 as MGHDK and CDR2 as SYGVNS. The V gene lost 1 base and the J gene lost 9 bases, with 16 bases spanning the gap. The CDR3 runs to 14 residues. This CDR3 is CASSEWGRWDGQYF. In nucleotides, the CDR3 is TGTGCCAGCAGTGAATGGGGACGGTGGGATGGGCAGTACTTC.

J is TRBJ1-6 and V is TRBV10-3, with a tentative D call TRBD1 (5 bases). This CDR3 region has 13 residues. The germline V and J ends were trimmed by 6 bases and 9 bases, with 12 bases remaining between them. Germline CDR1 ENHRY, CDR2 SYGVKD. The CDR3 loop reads CAIRDGDGSPLHF. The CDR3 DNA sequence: TGTGCCATCAGAGACGGGGACGGTTCACCCCTCCACTTT.

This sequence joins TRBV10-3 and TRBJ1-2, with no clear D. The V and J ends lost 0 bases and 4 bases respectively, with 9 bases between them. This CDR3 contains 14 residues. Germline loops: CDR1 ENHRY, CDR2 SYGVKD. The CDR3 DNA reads TGTGCCATCAGTGAGTCGAGGCAGATCTATGGCTACACCTTC. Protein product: CAISESRQIYGYTF.

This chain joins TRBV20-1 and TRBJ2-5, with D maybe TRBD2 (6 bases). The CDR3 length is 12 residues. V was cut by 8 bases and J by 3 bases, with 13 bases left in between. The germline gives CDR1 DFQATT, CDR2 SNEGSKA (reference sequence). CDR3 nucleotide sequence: TGCAGTCCAAGCGGGCTTAAAGAGACCCAGTACTTC. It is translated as CSPSGLKETQYF.

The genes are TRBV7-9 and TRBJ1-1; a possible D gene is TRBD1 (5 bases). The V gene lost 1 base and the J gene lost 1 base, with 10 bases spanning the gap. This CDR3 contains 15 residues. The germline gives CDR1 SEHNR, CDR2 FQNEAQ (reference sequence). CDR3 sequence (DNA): TGTGCCAGCAGCTTAGGGGGGACTGCGAACACTGAAGCTTTCTTT. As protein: CASSLGGTANTEAFF.